These 9 T cell receptor beta chains were sequenced from one sample in a study of graft-versus-host responses after intestinal transplantation. TCRdb's copy holds only in-frame clones and misses some; the assay was immunoSEQ multiplex PCR. The sample includes roughly 27,000 clones, around four fifths seen only once; the top ten take approximately 3%. Graft tissue processing released intraepithelial and lamina propria lymphocytes. Sequenced material: ileum tissue, taken 98 days after intestinal transplantation. The origin of the receptors is a human patient who received an intestinal transplant, so some T cells may come from the graft donor.

This sequence joins TRBV9 and TRBJ1-3, with 12 positions matching TRBD1. With V trimmed by 4 bases and J by 4 bases, 9 bases remained unmatched. Germline loops: CDR1 SGDLS, CDR2 YYNGEE. The CDR3 length is 17 residues. CDR3 loop: CASSYPGQGARGNTIYF. CDR3 bases: TGTGCCAGCAGCTACCCGGGACAGGGGGCGCGAGGAAACACCATATATTTT.

The V and J genes are TRBV6-6 and TRBJ1-1; unclear D gene. Trimming took 0 bases from V and 0 from J, leaving 8 bases between them. This CDR3 comprises 15 residues. Germline V gives CDR1 MNHNY, CDR2 SVGAGI (reference sequence). In nucleotides, the CDR3 is TGTGCCAGCAGTTACTCGCCTCCCCTGAACACTGAAGCTTTCTTT. Its protein product is CASSYSPPLNTEAFF.

This chain links TRBV10-1 with TRBJ2-4; no clear D gene. Germline values: CDR1 WNHNN, CDR2 SYGVQD (reference sequence). This CDR3 contains 16 residues. Trimming stripped 6 bases from V and 0 bases from J, with 15 bases between. This CDR3 is CASRDWMVVAKNIQYF. CDR3 sequence (DNA): TGCGCCAGCAGGGATTGGATGGTAGTAGCCAAAAACATTCAGTACTTC.

This chain connects TRBV11-2 to TRBJ1-4; D possibly corresponds to TRBD1 (6 bases). The germline V gene has CDR1 SGHAT and CDR2 FQNNGV. The CDR3 length is 14 residues. V was shortened by 5 bases and J by 4 bases, with 11 bases between the two germline ends. CDR3 amino acids: CASSETGYNEKLFF. In DNA form, the CDR3 reads TGTGCCAGCAGCGAGACAGGCTATAATGAAAAACTGTTTTTT.

This sequence joins TRBV5-1 and TRBJ2-6; D not resolved. Germline loops: CDR1 SGHRS, CDR2 YFSETQ. Trimming stripped 3 bases from V and 3 bases from J, with 7 bases between. The CDR3 covers 14 residues. This chain's CDR3 is CASSSVNGANVLTF. CDR3 DNA sequence: TGCGCCAGCAGCTCGGTAAATGGGGCCAACGTCCTGACTTTC.

The chain couples TRBV5-4 to TRBJ2-1, with 13 bases that match TRBD2. Germline V gene sequence: CDR1 SGHNT, CDR2 YYREEE (reference sequence). The CDR3 contains 16 residues. V lost 4 bases and J lost 2; bases outside the gene matches: 3. CDR3: CASSPGTSGTYNEQFF. The CDR3, as DNA: TGTGCCAGCAGCCCCGGGACTAGCGGGACCTACAATGAGCAGTTCTTC.

The rearrangement links TRBV28 to TRBJ2-3; maybe TRBD2 (5 bases). This CDR3 is built from 16 residues. V lost 5 bases and J lost 0, with 15 bases in between. Germline CDR1 reads MDHEN; CDR2 reads SYDVKM. The CDR3 nucleotides read TGTGCCAGCAGTCCCCAGGCGGGTCGGAGCACAGATACGCAGTATTTT. This sequence encodes CASSPQAGRSTDTQYF.

The chain couples TRBV7-2 to TRBJ2-1, with TRBD2 identical over 8 bases. The length of the CDR3 is 14 residues. CDR1 is SGHTA, CDR2 FQGNSA, per germline. J gave up 12 bases and V 6 bases, and 13 bases lay outside the gene matches. DNA for the CDR3: TGTGCCAGCAGACAACCTTCCGGGACTAGGGGGCAGTTCTTC. Translated: CASRQPSGTRGQFF.

The chain couples TRBV19 to TRBJ2-7; weak D call: TRBD1 (5 bases). This CDR3 is 14 amino acids long. CDR1 is LNHDA, CDR2 SQIVND, per germline (reference sequence). V was shortened by 3 bases and J by 2 bases, with 11 bases between the two germline ends. The CDR3 loop reads CASSMWGGAYEQYF. The CDR3 DNA reads as TGTGCCAGTAGTATGTGGGGCGGCGCCTACGAGCAGTACTTC. The complete variable domain, with remaining parts taken from reference TRBV19 and TRBJ2-7, reads DGGITQSPKYLFRKEGQNVTLSCEQNLNHDAMYWYRQDPGQGLRLIYYSQIVNDFQKGDIAEGYSVSREKKESFPLTVTSAQKNPTAFYLCASSMWGGAYEQYFGPGTRLTVT.